These 22 T cell receptor beta chains came from one sample sequenced in a study of response to subunit inactivated influenza vaccine (dated by TCRdb to the late 2010s). Library preparation used RT-PCR. The run used an Illumina HiSeq 2500. TCRdb reran the public reads through fastp at Q25 and MiXCR, keeping productive beta chains. Duplicate CDR3 protein sequences are folded into a single record with the most common DNA and genes. The sample table shows 650,000 to 700,000 distinct CDR3 sequences, and 15% to 19% are seen once. The ten largest clones take up more than 9% of the sample. Specimen: PBMCs from blood, collected less than 13 days after vaccination. The receptor set was obtained from a man aged 45-65 years who received an inactivated influenza vaccine. Donor details come from another sample of the same person, matched by shared clones.

This chain links TRBV7-8 with TRBJ2-4, with TRBD1 as a possible D gene (6 bases). The germline CDR1 and CDR2 sequences are SGHVS and FQNEAQ. This CDR3 spans 14 amino acids. V gave up 4 bases and J gave up 8 bases, with 15 bases separating them. CDR3 in amino acids: CASSSLFRGDIQYF. CDR3 DNA sequence: TGTGCCAGCAGCTCCCTTTTCAGGGGCGACATTCAGTACTTC.

This clonotype was observed a handful of times. This sequence joins TRBV6-1 and TRBJ1-1; D is ambiguous. CDR3 size: 14 residues. Germline V gives CDR1 MNHNS, CDR2 SASEGT. The ends were cut back, 9 bases at V and 5 bases at J, with 19 bases in the middle. The CDR3 loop reads CASRRVEVKTEAFF. The CDR3, as DNA: TGTGCCAGTAGGCGGGTTGAGGTTAAGACTGAAGCTTTCTTT.

The genes are TRBV29-1 and TRBJ1-1; 9 bases are shared with TRBD1. This CDR3 is built from 14 residues. The germline gives CDR1 SQVTM, CDR2 ANQGSEA. Germline trimming cut 6 bases from V and 0 bases from J; bases unmatched to any gene: 5. In DNA, the CDR3 is TGCAGCGTCAAGGGACAGGGCATGAACACTGAAGCTTTCTTT. Residues: CSVKGQGMNTEAFF.

This clonotype was seen more than once but under ten times. The rearrangement joins TRBV4-2 to TRBJ2-3; D is perhaps TRBD1 (5 bases). Germline-derived CDR1 and CDR2 are LGHNA and YNFKEQ. V was clipped by 3 bases and J by 5 bases, with 21 bases between them. There are 17 residues in the CDR3. DNA for the CDR3: TGTGCCAGCAGCCAGGAGTCAGGCAGGGAAGCAATAGATACGCAGTATTTT. Translation: CASSQESGREAIDTQYF.

A few counts support this clonotype. The CDR3 nucleotides read TGTGCCAGCAGCACGTTAGCGGGGAGACAAGAGACCCAGTACTTC. Translation: CASSTLAGRQETQYF. The rearrangement links TRBV7-9 to TRBJ2-5; 8 bases line up with TRBD2. There are 15 residues in the CDR3. Germline V gene data show CDR1 as SEHNR and CDR2 as FQNEAQ (reference sequence). Unmatched junction bases numbered 7, after V lost 5 bases and J lost 2 bases.

The CDR3 region is CAISGDGTNYGYTF. CDR3 DNA sequence: TGTGCCATCAGTGGTGACGGAACTAACTATGGCTACACCTTC. J is TRBJ1-2 and V is TRBV10-3, with D uncertain. Trimming shortened V by 4 bases and J by 0 bases, and 9 bases separated the two germline ends. Looked up from germline, CDR1 is ENHRY and CDR2 is SYGVKD. The CDR3 loop spans 14 amino acids.

The chain carries TRBV7-2 and TRBJ2-7; D is possibly TRBD1 (6 bases). CDR1 and CDR2 from the germline V gene are SGHTA and FQGNSA. This CDR3 is 13 amino acids long. The V end was cut by 4 bases, the J end by 5 bases, with 12 bases between. As DNA, the CDR3 is TGTGCCAGCAGCTCGCGAGGGGGAAACGAGCAGTACTTC. Translation gives CASSSRGGNEQYF.

There are a few counts of this clonotype. V gene TRBV11-2 combines with J gene TRBJ2-3; D could derive from TRBD1 or TRBD2 (6 bases each). Germline-derived CDR1 and CDR2 are SGHAT and FQNNGV. The CDR3 consists of 16 residues. Between the trimmed V and J ends, which lost 3 bases and 2 bases, there was a span of 15 bases. The CDR3 nucleotides are TGTGCCAGCAGCTTCCGCCGGGGGCCCTACACAGATACGCAGTATTTT. It translates to CASSFRRGPYTDTQYF.

This clonotype was observed many times. CDR3 in amino acids: CASSTGERGTTYTQYF. In nucleotides, the CDR3 is TGTGCCAGCAGCACGGGGGAGCGGGGCACCACTTATACGCAGTATTTT. The chain is built from TRBV7-8 and TRBJ2-3; 7 nucleotides align to TRBD2. Per the germline V gene, CDR1 is SGHVS and CDR2 is FQNEAQ. With V trimmed by 5 bases and J by 7 bases, 15 bases remained unmatched. This CDR3 spans 16 amino acids.

The V call is TRBV20-1, the J call TRBJ2-3; 9 nucleotides agree with TRBD2. The germline gives CDR1 DFQATT, CDR2 SNEGSKA (reference sequence). The trim removed 6 bases at V and 0 bases at J, leaving 16 bases unmatched. The CDR3 consists of 18 residues. CDR3 sequence (DNA): TGCAGTGCCAACTGGGGCGGCGGGGGGGCCGATAGCACAGATACGCAGTATTTT. Translated: CSANWGGGGADSTDTQYF.

V is TRBV6-2 or TRBV6-3 and J is TRBJ2-3; D might be TRBD2 (6 bases). V lost 6 bases, J lost 2 bases, and 18 bases lay in between. Germline V lookup: CDR1 MNHEY, CDR2 SVGEGT. This CDR3 is built from 16 residues. CDR3 residues: CASSSTAGLLTDTQYF. DNA for the CDR3: TGTGCCAGCAGCTCAACGGCGGGACTCCTCACAGATACGCAGTATTTT.

This clonotype has just a few counts. This chain uses TRBV12-3 or TRBV12-4 with TRBJ2-7; 7 bases are shared with TRBD2. V lost 6 bases and J lost 5; bases outside the gene matches: 1. This CDR3 region has 11 residues. CDR3 sequence: CASRGGDEQYF. DNA of the CDR3: TGTGCCAGCAGGGGGGGGGACGAGCAGTACTTC.

This chain uses TRBV3-1 with TRBJ2-1; possible D gene TRBD1, 5 bases. The length of the CDR3 is 14 residues. Germline V CDR1 and CDR2: LGHDT, YNNKEL (reference sequence). V lost 2 bases and J lost 15, with 20 bases in between. CDR3: CASSQNRNAGPTFF. Here the CDR3 DNA reads TGTGCCAGCAGCCAAAACCGGAACGCAGGGCCAACGTTCTTC.

The rearrangement joins TRBV29-1 to TRBJ2-7, with TRBD2 matching 14 bases. The CDR3 sequence is 14 residues long. Trimming removed 7 bases from V and 4 bases from J; junction bases left unmatched: 6. Germline CDR1 reads SQVTM; CDR2 reads ANQGSEA. The CDR3 region has the DNA TGCAGCGCCGCGGGACTAGCGGGAGTATACGAGCAGTACTTC. Protein sequence: CSAAGLAGVYEQYF.

V gene TRBV20-1 combines with J gene TRBJ2-7; 9 nucleotides line up with TRBD2. Germline V gene lookup returns CDR1 DFQATT and CDR2 SNEGSKA (reference sequence). The CDR3 contains 15 residues. V lost 0 bases, J lost 6 bases, and 9 bases stayed unmatched. The CDR3 region is CSAREQIAGVVEQYF. CDR3 DNA sequence: TGCAGTGCTAGAGAACAAATAGCGGGGGTTGTCGAGCAGTACTTC.

This rearrangement joins TRBV29-1 to TRBJ1-3, with D unresolved. Trimming removed 1 base at V and 1 base at J, with 5 bases between. CDR3 length: 13 amino acids. The germline V gene encodes CDR1 SQVTM and CDR2 ANQGSEA. The DNA for the CDR3 is TGCAGCGTTGAAGGACATTCTGGAAACACCATATATTTT. Amino acids: CSVEGHSGNTIYF.

This clonotype was found a few times. This chain links TRBV11-2 with TRBJ1-5, with D perhaps TRBD1 (6 bases). CDR1 SGHAT and CDR2 FQNNGV come from the germline V gene. V was cut by 8 bases and J by 4 bases, with 18 bases left in between. The CDR3 has 15 amino acids. The CDR3 DNA reads TGTGCCAGCCCTTTGTACTCGGACAGTAATCAGCCCCAGCATTTT. This translates into CASPLYSDSNQPQHF.

This sequence joins TRBV30 and TRBJ2-3, with 12 bases that match TRBD2. The germline V gene encodes CDR1 GTSNPN and CDR2 SVGIG (reference sequence). The ends lost 2 bases at V and 5 bases at J; junction bases unmatched: 2. The CDR3 extends over 14 amino acids. CDR3 region: CAWSLGLAGDTQYF. The CDR3 nucleotides read TGTGCCTGGAGTTTGGGACTAGCGGGAGATACGCAGTATTTT. The complete variable domain, with remaining parts taken from reference TRBV30 and TRBJ2-3, reads SQTIHQWPATLVQPVGSPLSLECTVEGTSNPNLYWYRQAAGRGLQLLFYSVGIGQISSEVPQNLSASRPQDRQFILSSKKLLLSDSGFYLCAWSLGLAGDTQYFGPGTRLTVL.

This chain joins TRBV20-1 and TRBJ2-3; weak D call: TRBD2 (6 bases). Per germline, CDR1 DFQATT and CDR2 SNEGSKA (reference sequence). The CDR3 consists of 13 residues. V lost 5 bases to trimming and J lost 4 bases, with 13 bases between them. The DNA for the CDR3 is TGCAGTGCTCCGTCCGCGGGATCAGATACGCAGTATTTT. Amino acids: CSAPSAGSDTQYF.

This clonotype was detected a few times. This chain connects TRBV11-2 to TRBJ2-3, with D possibly being TRBD1 or TRBD2 (6 bases each). CDR1 is SGHAT, CDR2 FQNNGV, per germline. The CDR3 runs 16 residues. The V gene lost 4 bases and the J gene lost 3 bases, with 17 bases spanning the gap. The CDR3 is CASSSRGTHLTDTQYF. The DNA for the CDR3 is TGTGCCAGCAGCTCTCGGGGGACACACCTTACAGATACGCAGTATTTT. Combining the CDR3 with reference TRBV11-2 and TRBJ2-3 gives the whole variable domain EAGVAQSPRYKIIEKRQSVAFWCNPISGHATLYWYQQILGQGPKLLIQFQNNGVVDDSQLPKDRFSAERLKGVDSTLKIQPAKLEDSAVYLCASSSRGTHLTDTQYFGPGTRLTVL.

This clonotype was seen a few times. The rearrangement links TRBV12-3 or TRBV12-4 to TRBJ2-5; D gene ambiguous. The ends were cut back, 1 base at V and 7 bases at J, with 7 bases in the middle. The CDR3 runs 12 residues. The CDR3 here is CASSLVAGTQYF. The CDR3 DNA reads TGTGCCAGCAGTTTAGTGGCCGGGACCCAGTACTTC.

This clonotype showed up just a few times. This chain connects TRBV7-2 to TRBJ2-1; the D gene is possibly TRBD2 (7 bases). CDR1 and CDR2 from the germline V gene are SGHTA and FQGNSA. CDR3 size: 13 residues. V was cut by 3 bases and J by 7 bases, with 10 bases left in between. The CDR3 region is CASSFRGGNEQFF. The CDR3 coding sequence is TGTGCCAGCAGCTTCAGGGGAGGGAATGAGCAGTTCTTC.